The source of this T cell receptor (beta chain) is a study of identical twins. Findings and limits, study-wide: Its conclusions, products of cross-sectional statistical analysis, did not come from following the same donors. Insertions ran lower in abundant cord blood beta clonotypes, though not in memory repertoires.

Through template switching, a universal primer site was introduced, and the cDNA contained unique molecular identifiers. TCRdb called the 5' RACE reads again in MiXCR, with one record for every CDR3 protein. This sample has about 240,000 distinct CDR3 sequences, with 10% to 13% found just once. The sample holds many counts of this clonotype. Its antigen is currently unknown. Per germline, CDR1 MNHEY and CDR2 SVGEGT. V shed 4 bases and J 1 base; nucleotides not matched to a gene: 18. The CDR3 is 20 residues long. This chain links TRBV6-2 or TRBV6-3 with TRBJ1-1; TRBD1 agrees at 10 bases. Sequencing was done on a sample of memory T cells sorted from blood. This clonotype was obtained from a man aged 50 or older in good health. The CDR3 coding sequence is TGTGCCAGCAGTTCTCCACCCCTCGGGACAGGGGAGGAGTGGAACACTGAAGCTTTCTTT. Amino acid sequence: CASSSPPLGTGEEWNTEAFF.